This record concerns one T cell receptor beta chain sequence. What antigen it recognizes has not been identified. No base qualities exist here, and no much larger clone lies one base off it. Based on the germline V gene, the CDR1 and CDR2 sequences are SNHLY and FYNNEI. The CDR3 runs 13 amino acids, cysteine and phenylalanine included. Just CDR3 DNA is preserved here, 39 bases in frame from base 1. Cut back by 2 bases and 1 base, the V and J ends lie 5 bases apart. This record belongs to a study of T cell changes during pregnancy in multiple sclerosis (dated by TCRdb to the late 2010s). About the investigation overall: Changes in the T cell repertoire over the course of pregnancy were examined in this study in women with multiple sclerosis.

Receptors were amplified or captured by the immunoSEQ multiplex PCR assay. TCRdb holds this immuneACCESS table with in-frame rearrangements only. Some clones are missing; in checked studies, unresolved V genes explain under half, and the rest has no known cause. Here the sample has about 53,000 clones; about 92% occur a single time. The ten largest make up approximately 2.8% of the sample. The chain employs TRBV2 and TRBJ1-1; too little of a D gene remains to name it. The sequenced sample was CD8+ T cells from peripheral blood mononuclear cells, obtained before pregnancy. This TCR derives from a female donor with multiple sclerosis, enrolled in a pregnancy study. The CDR3 here reads CASSELANTEAFF. DNA sequence: TGTGCCAGCAGTGAACTAGCGAACACTGAAGCTTTCTTT.